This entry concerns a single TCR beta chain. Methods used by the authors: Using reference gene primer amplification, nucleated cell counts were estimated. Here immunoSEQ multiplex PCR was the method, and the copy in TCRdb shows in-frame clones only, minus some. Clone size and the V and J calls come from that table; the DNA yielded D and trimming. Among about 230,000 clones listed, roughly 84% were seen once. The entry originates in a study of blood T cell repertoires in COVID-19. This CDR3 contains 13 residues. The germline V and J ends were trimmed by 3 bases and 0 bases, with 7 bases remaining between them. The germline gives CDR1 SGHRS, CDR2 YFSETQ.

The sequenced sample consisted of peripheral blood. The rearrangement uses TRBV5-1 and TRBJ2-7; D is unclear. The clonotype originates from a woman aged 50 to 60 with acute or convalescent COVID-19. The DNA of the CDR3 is TGCGCCAGCAGCTGGTCCAGCTCCTACGAGCAGTACTTC. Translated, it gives CASSWSSSYEQYF.